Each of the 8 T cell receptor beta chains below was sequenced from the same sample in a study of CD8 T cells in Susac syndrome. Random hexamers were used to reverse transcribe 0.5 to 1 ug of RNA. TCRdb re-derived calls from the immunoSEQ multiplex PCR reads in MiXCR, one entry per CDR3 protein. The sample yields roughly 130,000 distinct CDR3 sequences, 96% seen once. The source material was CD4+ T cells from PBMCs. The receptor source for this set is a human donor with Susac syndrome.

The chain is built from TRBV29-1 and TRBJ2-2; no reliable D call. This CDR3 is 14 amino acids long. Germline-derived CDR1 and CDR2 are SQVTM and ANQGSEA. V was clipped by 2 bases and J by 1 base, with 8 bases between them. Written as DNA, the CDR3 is TGCAGCGTTGAACCCAGGTTGAACACCGGGGAGCTGTTTTTT. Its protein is CSVEPRLNTGELFF.

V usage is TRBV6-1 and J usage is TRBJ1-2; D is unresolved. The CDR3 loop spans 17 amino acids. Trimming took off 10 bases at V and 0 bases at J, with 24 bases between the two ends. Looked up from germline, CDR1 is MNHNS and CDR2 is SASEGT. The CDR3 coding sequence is TGTGCCACTTTCCCAAAACCTCCTCTCCCTCCTAACTATGGCTACACCTTC. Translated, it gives CATFPKPPLPPNYGYTF.

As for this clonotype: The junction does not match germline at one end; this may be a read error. The CDR3, as DNA: TGTGCCAGCAGCTCCGGACAGGGGGAGCACTTC. It specifies CASSSGQGEHF. The gene calls are TRBV7-2 and TRBJ2-1, with TRBD1 matching 10 bases. The CDR3 contains 11 residues. The germline V gene has CDR1 SGHTA and CDR2 FQGNSA.

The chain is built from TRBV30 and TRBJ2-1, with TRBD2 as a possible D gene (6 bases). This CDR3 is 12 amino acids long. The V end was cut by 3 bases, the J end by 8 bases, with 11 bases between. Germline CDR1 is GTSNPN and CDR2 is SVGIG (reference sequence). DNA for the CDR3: TGTGCCTGGAGCCCCTGGGGGGATGAGCAGTTCTTC. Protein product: CAWSPWGDEQFF.

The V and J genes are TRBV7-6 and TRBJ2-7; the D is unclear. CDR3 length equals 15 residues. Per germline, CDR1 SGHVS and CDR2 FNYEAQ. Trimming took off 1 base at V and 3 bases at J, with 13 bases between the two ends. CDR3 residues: CASSLETGFSYEQYF. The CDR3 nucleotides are TGTGCCAGCAGCTTAGAGACGGGCTTCAGCTACGAGCAGTACTTC. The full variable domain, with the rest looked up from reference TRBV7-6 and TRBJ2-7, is GAGVSQSPRYKVTKRGQDVALRCDPISGHVSLYWYRQALGQGPEFLTYFNYEAQQDKSGLPNDRFSAERPEGSISTLTIQRTEQRDSAMYRCASSLETGFSYEQYFGPGTRLTVT.

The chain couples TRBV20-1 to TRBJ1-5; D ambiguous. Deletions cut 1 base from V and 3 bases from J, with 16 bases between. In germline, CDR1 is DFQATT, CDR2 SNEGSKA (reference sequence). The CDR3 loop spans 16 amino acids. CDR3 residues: CSARGLQTHPNQPQHF. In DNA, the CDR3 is TGCAGTGCTAGAGGTCTCCAGACCCACCCCAATCAGCCCCAGCATTTT.

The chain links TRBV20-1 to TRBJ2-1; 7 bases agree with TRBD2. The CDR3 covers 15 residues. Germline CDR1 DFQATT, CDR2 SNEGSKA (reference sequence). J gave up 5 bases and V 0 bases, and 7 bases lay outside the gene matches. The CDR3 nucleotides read TGCAGTGCTAGAGATGGCGGGAGTAGCGACAATGAGCAGTTCTTC. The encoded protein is CSARDGGSSDNEQFF.

The DNA of the CDR3 is TGTGCCACCAGGGACGGGAGGACCGGGGAGCTGTTTTTT. It encodes CATRDGRTGELFF. The chain combines TRBV24-1 with TRBJ2-2; the match to TRBD2 covers 7 bases. The J segment lost 5 bases and the V segment lost 7 bases, leaving 3 bases of the junction unmatched. Germline CDR1 reads KGHDR; CDR2 reads SFDVKD. CDR3 length equals 13 residues.